One sample yielded the 17 T cell receptor beta chains listed below, sequenced in a study of blood T cell repertoires in COVID-19. TCRdb's copy holds only in-frame clones and misses some; the assay was immunoSEQ multiplex PCR. The sample consists of tens of thousands of clones, 80% to 95% of them appearing once. The sample consisted of peripheral blood. These receptor sequences come from a man aged 50-60 years with COVID-19, enrolled during active disease.

The rearrangement links TRBV28 to TRBJ1-5; D uncertain. The CDR3 totals 18 residues. V shed 6 bases and J shed 1 base, with 22 bases lying between them. Germline V gene lookup returns CDR1 MDHEN and CDR2 SYDVKM. The CDR3 region is CASRSAGGRRVSNQPQHF. Written as DNA, the CDR3 is TGTGCCAGCAGATCCGCTGGAGGGAGGCGAGTAAGCAATCAGCCCCAGCATTTT.

The chain carries TRBV20-1 and TRBJ2-7; D gene ambiguous. Per germline, CDR1 DFQATT and CDR2 SNEGSKA (reference sequence). This CDR3 comprises 10 residues. Deletions cut 6 bases from V and 3 bases from J, with 6 bases between. The CDR3 loop is CSARNYEQYF. CDR3 nucleotide sequence: TGCAGTGCCCGTAACTACGAGCAGTACTTC.

The chain has TRBV7-2 and TRBJ1-2, with 10 nucleotides matching TRBD1. The J segment lost 7 bases and the V segment lost 4 bases, leaving 6 bases of the junction unmatched. Germline V gene sequence: CDR1 SGHTA, CDR2 FQGNSA. The CDR3 is 14 amino acids. As DNA, the CDR3 is TGTGCCAGCAGCTCGACAGGGGGCGCGGGTGGCTACACCTTC. Protein product: CASSSTGGAGGYTF.

The chain links TRBV28 to TRBJ2-7, with D possibly TRBD1 on 6 matching bases. Looked up from germline, CDR1 is MDHEN and CDR2 is SYDVKM. V lost 6 bases, J lost 3 bases, and 15 bases lay in between. The CDR3 has 14 amino acids. The DNA of the CDR3 is TGTGCCAGCAGACGCCGGGACACTTTCTACGAGCAGTACTTC. Protein sequence: CASRRRDTFYEQYF.

The chain links TRBV7-9 to TRBJ1-1; 7 bases align to TRBD1. Germline V lookup: CDR1 SEHNR, CDR2 FQNEAQ (reference sequence). CDR3 length equals 15 residues. J lost 2 bases, V lost 5 bases, and 8 bases had no gene match. The CDR3 reads CASSGTGQRNTEAFF. DNA of the CDR3: TGTGCCAGCAGCGGGACGGGACAGCGTAACACTGAAGCTTTCTTT.

The J gene is TRBJ1-2, the V gene TRBV18; 7 nucleotides agree with TRBD1. The trim removed 3 bases at V and 2 bases at J, leaving 6 bases unmatched. The CDR3 covers 15 residues. The germline V gene encodes CDR1 KGHSH and CDR2 LQKENI. The DNA for the CDR3 is TGTGCCAGCTCACCGGCGGGACAGCCAAACTATGGCTACACCTTC. Protein product: CASSPAGQPNYGYTF.

The J gene is TRBJ2-5, the V gene TRBV11-1, with D perhaps TRBD2 (5 bases). The CDR3 covers 15 residues. Trimming shortened V by 0 bases and J by 5 bases, and 13 bases separated the two germline ends. CDR1 is SGHAT and CDR2 is FQDESV in the germline V gene (reference sequence). CDR3 in amino acids: CASSLAPRGHETQYF. CDR3 coding DNA: TGTGCCAGCAGCTTAGCGCCTCGAGGGCACGAGACCCAGTACTTC.

The chain links TRBV11-2 to TRBJ2-7, with TRBD1 identical over 7 bases. Germline lookup yields CDR1 SGHAT and CDR2 FQNNGV. Trimming cost V 5 bases and J 2 bases; bases outside gene matches: 18. This CDR3 is built from 18 residues. CDR3 in amino acids: CASSPYRGGPTPTYEQYF. For the CDR3, the DNA is TGTGCCAGCAGCCCATACAGGGGCGGTCCAACCCCTACCTACGAGCAGTACTTC.

The gene calls are TRBV7-5 and TRBJ2-2; the D call of TRBD2 is as the table states it, not checked on the DNA. TRBV7-5 is recorded as a pseudogene. The length of the CDR3 is 17 residues. CDR3 nucleotide sequence: TGTGCCAGAAGCTTAATGAGGACCTGCGGGAGTCCCGGGGAGCTGTTTTTT. This sequence encodes CARSLMRTCGSPGELFF.

The chain carries TRBV20-1 and TRBJ2-1; D possibly corresponds to TRBD2 (6 bases). CDR1 DFQATT and CDR2 SNEGSKA come from the germline V gene (reference sequence). The CDR3 is 15 amino acids. Trimming removed 3 bases at V and 1 base at J, with 13 bases between. Here the CDR3 reads CSASRGGISYNEQFF. The CDR3 DNA reads TGCAGTGCTAGTCGAGGCGGGATATCCTACAATGAGCAGTTCTTC.

V usage is TRBV28 and J usage is TRBJ2-7; the D gene is possibly TRBD2 (6 bases). The germline V gene encodes CDR1 MDHEN and CDR2 SYDVKM. This CDR3 is 16 amino acids long. V lost 4 bases and J 3 bases, leaving 19 bases between the germline ends. CDR3 amino acids: CASSSHSSGGRYEQYF. Here the CDR3 DNA reads TGTGCCAGCAGTTCCCATAGTAGCGGAGGACGCTACGAGCAGTACTTC.

This rearrangement joins TRBV24-1 to TRBJ2-2; 7 bases agree with TRBD1. The length of the CDR3 is 15 residues. Looked up from germline, CDR1 is KGHDR and CDR2 is SFDVKD. The junction had 6 bases not matched to a gene; V was cut back by 2 bases and J by 7 bases. The CDR3 DNA follows: TGTGCCACCAGTGATTCCGACAGGGAACTCGGGGAGCTGTTTTTT. It codes for CATSDSDRELGELFF.

This clone was observed a handful of times. The gene calls are TRBV6-5 and TRBJ2-5; D not resolved. The germline V gene encodes CDR1 MNHEY and CDR2 SVGAGI. This CDR3 contains 12 residues. Trimming pared 5 bases from V and 2 bases from J, leaving 6 bases between. CDR3 protein: CASSRSQETQYF. The CDR3, as DNA: TGTGCCAGCAGTCGGAGTCAAGAGACCCAGTACTTC.

V gene TRBV18 combines with J gene TRBJ2-7, with D maybe TRBD2 (6 bases). The CDR3 has 15 residues. Trimming pared 3 bases from V and 6 bases from J, leaving 18 bases between. CDR1 and CDR2 (germline): KGHSH, LQKENI. The CDR3 reads CASSPRGTAGGEQYF. The DNA of the CDR3 is TGTGCCAGCTCACCCCGGGGGACCGCCGGTGGCGAGCAGTACTTC. The whole variable domain, filled in from reference TRBV18 and TRBJ2-7, reads NAGVMQNPRHLVRRRGQEARLRCSPMKGHSHVYWYRQLPEEGLKFMVYLQKENIIDESGMPKERFSAEFPKEGPSILRIQQVVRGDSAAYFCASSPRGTAGGEQYFGPGTRLTVT.

A single count supports this clone. The chain uses TRBV18 and TRBJ2-1, with D perhaps matching TRBD1 (6 bases). Trimming took 5 bases from V and 6 from J, leaving 11 bases between them. Per the germline V gene, CDR1 is KGHSH and CDR2 is LQKENI. The CDR3 loop spans 13 amino acids. The CDR3 coding sequence is TGTGCCAGCTCAGCCGGGACATTCAATGAGCAGTTCTTC. The encoded protein is CASSAGTFNEQFF.

The V gene is TRBV6-1, the J gene TRBJ1-4; TRBD1 is a possible D gene (6 bases). Germline values: CDR1 MNHNS, CDR2 SASEGT. This CDR3 contains 15 residues. With 1 base removed from V and 5 bases from J, the gap between germline ends came to 11 bases. The CDR3 DNA is TGTGCCAGCAGTGAAGTGTCAGGGGAAAATGAAAAACTGTTTTTT. Amino acids: CASSEVSGENEKLFF.

This sequence joins TRBV9 and TRBJ2-7; possibly TRBD1 for D (5 bases). CDR1 is SGDLS and CDR2 is YYNGEE in the germline V gene. Trimming pared 3 bases from V and 0 bases from J, leaving 13 bases between. The CDR3 is 15 amino acids. CDR3 region: CASSETGSNSYEQYF. The CDR3 bases are TGTGCCAGCAGCGAAACAGGCTCCAACTCCTACGAGCAGTACTTC.